This T cell receptor (beta chain) appears in the sequencing data of a study of CD8 T cells in Susac syndrome. CDR3 length equals 14 residues. The ends were cut back, 5 bases at V and 0 bases at J, with 8 bases in the middle. Random-hexamer reverse transcription was applied to roughly 0.5 to 1 ug RNA. By means of immunoSEQ multiplex PCR, TCR beta CDR3 spanning 54 Vbeta and 13 Jbeta underwent amplification. TCRdb reanalysed the immunoSEQ multiplex PCR reads using MiXCR and keeps one entry per CDR3 protein. Of about 190,000 distinct CDR3 sequences detected, 85% to 95% appear once; the ten largest clones hold approximately 0.16%. Study findings and constraints: Maximal CD8+ clonal expansion in Susac was observed within TEMRA cells and among active patients. The TCR sequencing and HLA analysis in the study involved a relatively small number of individuals, as the study acknowledged.

About this clonotype: No antigen is known for it.

CD8+ and CD4+ T cells were negatively isolated; TEMRA cells were FACS-enriched. The TCR sequence derives from a human donor with Susac syndrome. Sequences were obtained from CD8+ T cells from PBMCs. This rearrangement joins TRBV12-3 or TRBV12-4 to TRBJ1-5, with D unclear. The CDR3 protein is CASSEQNSNQPQHF. The CDR3 DNA is TGTGCCAGCAGTGAACAGAATAGCAATCAGCCCCAGCATTTT.